This passage covers 17 T cell receptor beta chains from one sample sequenced in a study of cytomegalovirus exposure and HLA in healthy donors. With 60 Vbeta and 13 Jbeta primers, the PCR was carried out. Generated by immunoSEQ multiplex PCR, the TCRdb table keeps only in-frame clones and is missing some. The sample consists of 65,000 to 75,000 clones, 65% to 75% of them appearing once. The sequenced material came from PBMCs. Source of these receptors: an older woman in good health and CMV-seropositive.

The chain couples TRBV7-5 to TRBJ1-1. TRBV7-5 is a recognized pseudogene. The CDR3 spans 16 residues. The CDR3 nucleotides are TGTGCCAGAAGCTTCGGACGGGTAGGGAGGGTCACTGAAGCTTTCTTT. Its protein is CARSFGRVGRVTEAFF.

This clone was observed a handful of times. This chain uses TRBV2 with TRBJ2-7; 8 positions agree with TRBD2. Losses at the gene ends were 4 bases for V and 4 bases for J; bases not matched to a gene: 9. Germline V gene sequence: CDR1 SNHLY, CDR2 FYNNEI. The CDR3 runs 15 residues. DNA of the CDR3: TGTGCCAGCAGTGGCGATAGCGGGGAGTGGTACGAGCAGTACTTC. Translating it yields CASSGDSGEWYEQYF.

The chain couples TRBV10-3 to TRBJ2-5; 11 bases fit TRBD1. The CDR3 runs to 14 residues. Germline V gives CDR1 ENHRY, CDR2 SYGVKD. The V segment lost 11 bases and the J segment 0 bases; nucleotides outside the gene matches: 5. CDR3 protein: CAVRDRGDQETQYF. Here the CDR3 DNA reads TGTGCCGTCCGGGACAGGGGGGACCAAGAGACCCAGTACTTC.

The chain has TRBV6-6 and TRBJ1-4, with TRBD1 identical over 9 bases. Germline CDR1 is MNHNY and CDR2 is SVGAGI (reference sequence). This CDR3 is built from 14 residues. Trimming took 7 bases from V and 8 from J; bases not matched to a gene: 8. CDR3 protein: CASTRDRVKEKLFF. In DNA, the CDR3 is TGTGCCAGCACCAGGGACAGGGTCAAGGAAAAACTGTTTTTT.

The V and J genes are TRBV27 and TRBJ2-3, with 7 bases fitting TRBD1. Germline V gives CDR1 MNHEY, CDR2 SMNVEV (reference sequence). The V segment lost 3 bases and the J segment 4 bases; nucleotides outside the gene matches: 4. The CDR3 is made up of 14 amino acids. The CDR3 here is CASSFGTVADTQYF. The CDR3 nucleotides read TGTGCCAGCAGTTTTGGGACAGTGGCAGATACGCAGTATTTT.

Of note for this clone: The germline gene is not matched at one end of the junction; a read error may be the cause. V gene TRBV6-6 combines with J gene TRBJ2-3; D not certain. CDR1 MNHNY and CDR2 SVGAGI come from the germline V gene (reference sequence). The CDR3 covers 13 residues. The CDR3 sequence: CAGSLTFSDTQYF. For the CDR3, the DNA is TGTGCCGGCAGTCTGACTTTCTCAGATACGCAGTATTTT.

In regard to this clone: A junction boundary mismatches the germline segment, possibly from a read error. V usage is TRBV7-2 and J usage is TRBJ2-2; 7 bases fit TRBD2. The CDR3 sequence is 14 residues long. Per germline, CDR1 SGHTA and CDR2 FQGNSA. The CDR3 region has the DNA TGTGCCAGCAGCTTAGATTCGGGAGGAGGGGAGATGTTTTTT. Its protein product is CASSLDSGGGEMFF.

This clone was found many times. The chain employs TRBV27 and TRBJ1-6, with 8 nucleotides matching TRBD1. Unmatched junction bases numbered 9, after V lost 5 bases and J lost 9 bases. Per germline, CDR1 MNHEY and CDR2 SMNVEV (reference sequence). This CDR3 region has 15 residues. The CDR3 is CASSVGQGGGSPLHF. Here the CDR3 DNA reads TGTGCCAGCAGTGTCGGACAGGGTGGTGGTTCACCCCTCCACTTT.

In this sample, this clone turned up a few times. The chain recombines TRBV6-6 with TRBJ2-3, with 8 bases matching TRBD2. The CDR3 consists of 15 residues. Trimming at V came to 2 bases and at J to 2 bases, leaving 3 bases not matched to a gene. Germline V gene data show CDR1 as MNHNY and CDR2 as SVGAGI (reference sequence). CDR3 nucleotide sequence: TGTGCCAGCAGTTACCTGACTAGCGTCACAGATACGCAGTATTTT. It translates to CASSYLTSVTDTQYF.

There are a few counts of this clone. The chain couples TRBV5-1 to TRBJ1-5, with D uncertain. Germline CDR1 SGHRS, CDR2 YFSETQ. Trimming removed 4 bases from V and 7 bases from J, with 12 bases in between. The CDR3 loop spans 13 amino acids. CDR3 region: CASSLDTEQPQHF. The CDR3 region has the DNA TGCGCCAGCAGCCTTGACACGGAACAGCCCCAGCATTTT.

The CDR3 DNA is TGTGCCAGCAGCCCCCTACCCGGGACTAGCGGGAGGAAGGGCAATGAGCAGTTCTTC. It yields the protein CASSPLPGTSGRKGNEQFF. The chain recombines TRBV7-8 with TRBJ2-1; 15 bases map to TRBD2. The CDR3 loop spans 19 amino acids. The germline V gene has CDR1 SGHVS and CDR2 FQNEAQ. J lost 6 bases, V lost 5 bases, and 14 bases had no gene match.

The chain employs TRBV18 and TRBJ2-2; no clear D gene. The V end was cut by 1 base, the J end by 0 bases, with 6 bases between. The germline V gene encodes CDR1 KGHSH and CDR2 LQKENI. The CDR3 is 15 amino acids. The DNA of the CDR3 is TGTGCCAGCTCACCACAAAGCTCGAACACCGGGGAGCTGTTTTTT. Protein sequence: CASSPQSSNTGELFF.

V usage is TRBV29-1 and J usage is TRBJ2-3; D call uncertain. Germline CDR1 and CDR2: SQVTM and ANQGSEA. Trimming removed 4 bases at V and 5 bases at J, with 13 bases between. The CDR3 consists of 13 residues. The CDR3: CSVASHGEDTQYF. CDR3 DNA sequence: TGCAGCGTTGCATCTCATGGAGAAGATACGCAGTATTTT.

V is TRBV29-1 and J is TRBJ2-4, with D possibly matching TRBD2 (7 bases). V lost 5 bases and J lost 0, with 14 bases in between. This CDR3 has 15 residues. CDR1 and CDR2 from the germline V gene are SQVTM and ANQGSEA. CDR3 nucleotides: TGCAGCGTTCGGGGGGCGAACATAGCCAAAAACATTCAGTACTTC. Translated: CSVRGANIAKNIQYF.

The chain recombines TRBV5-6 with TRBJ1-1, with a possible D match to TRBD1 (6 bases). Trimming took off 3 bases at V and 3 bases at J, with 9 bases between the two ends. The CDR3 runs 13 residues. CDR1 and CDR2 (germline): SGHDT, YYEEEE. The CDR3 DNA reads TGTGCCAGCAGCTACAACAGGGACACTGAAGCTTTCTTT. The encoded protein is CASSYNRDTEAFF.

The J gene is TRBJ2-3, the V gene TRBV6-5; D is possibly TRBD2 (7 bases). Trimming took off 5 bases at V and 2 bases at J, with 14 bases between the two ends. The CDR3 has 15 residues. The germline V gene encodes CDR1 MNHEY and CDR2 SVGAGI. CDR3: CASSISAGATDTQYF. The CDR3 DNA is TGTGCCAGCAGTATATCGGCGGGGGCCACAGATACGCAGTATTTT.

This chain connects TRBV28 to TRBJ1-6; 7 bases are a match to TRBD1. V trimming: 6 bases; J trimming: 8 bases; junction bases outside the gene matches: 10. Germline loops: CDR1 MDHEN, CDR2 SYDVKM. This CDR3 spans 15 amino acids. The CDR3 loop is CASRPRGAGYSPLHF. The CDR3 coding sequence is TGTGCCAGCAGGCCCAGGGGGGCTGGGTATTCACCCCTCCACTTT.